What follows are 28 T cell receptor beta chains derived from one specimen sequenced in a study of cytomegalovirus exposure and HLA in healthy donors. The PCR had 60 Vbeta and 13 Jbeta primers. The protocol was immunoSEQ multiplex PCR, while the TCRdb copy is restricted to in-frame clones and leaves out a portion. The table has a few hundred thousand clones, about 80% seen once. The sample was PBMCs. These receptors all come from a man between 40 and 49 years old in good health and CMV-seronegative.

The chain joins TRBV7-6 to TRBJ2-1, with D possibly matching TRBD1 (6 bases). CDR3 length equals 16 residues. V was shortened by 1 base and J by 0 bases, with 10 bases between the two germline ends. Germline assignment: CDR1 SGHVS and CDR2 FNYEAQ. CDR3 loop: CASSLGRTDSYNEQFF. For the CDR3, the DNA is TGTGCCAGCAGCTTAGGACGGACAGACTCCTACAATGAGCAGTTCTTC.

To note about this clone: Other DNA sequences from this sample encode an identical CDR3 as well. This rearrangement joins TRBV18 to TRBJ1-5; 8 nucleotides agree with TRBD1. CDR1 is KGHSH and CDR2 is LQKENI in the germline V gene. This CDR3 is 14 amino acids long. The J segment lost 4 bases and the V segment lost 2 bases, leaving 1 base of the junction unmatched. In nucleotides, the CDR3 is TGTGCCAGCTCACCAGGACAGGGAAATCAGCCCCAGCATTTT. It yields the protein CASSPGQGNQPQHF.

This sequence joins TRBV4-3 and TRBJ1-2; maybe TRBD1 (6 bases). The V and J ends lost 5 bases and 8 bases respectively, with 15 bases between them. Per the germline V gene, CDR1 is LGHNA and CDR2 is YSLEER. CDR3 length equals 13 residues. CDR3 in amino acids: CASSLDRAGGYTF. The DNA for the CDR3 is TGCGCCAGCAGCTTGGACAGAGCGGGGGGCTACACCTTC.

This clone has only one observation. The chain joins TRBV6-5 to TRBJ2-7; 14 nucleotides agree with TRBD2. Germline V gene data show CDR1 as MNHEY and CDR2 as SVGAGI. The CDR3 covers 15 residues. The V gene end was trimmed by 6 bases and the J gene end by 6 bases; junction bases not matched to a gene: 7. As DNA, the CDR3 is TGTGCCAGCAGCCCCCCGGGACTAGCGGGAGCCGAGCAGTACTTC. Its protein is CASSPPGLAGAEQYF.

This clone came up a few times. This chain uses TRBV11-2 with TRBJ1-4; D ambiguous. Germline V lookup: CDR1 SGHAT, CDR2 FQNNGV. V shed 5 bases and J shed 3 bases, with 7 bases lying between them. There are 13 residues in the CDR3. CDR3 DNA sequence: TGTGCCAGCAGCCCCTCGGCTAATGAAAAACTGTTTTTT. This encodes CASSPSANEKLFF.

This clone occurred once. This chain links TRBV29-1 with TRBJ2-7, with D possibly matching TRBD2 (5 bases). The CDR3 is made up of 13 amino acids. Germline V gives CDR1 SQVTM, CDR2 ANQGSEA. Trimming shortened V by 7 bases and J by 3 bases, and 16 bases separated the two germline ends. The CDR3 reads CSALDSKGYEQYF. The CDR3 DNA follows: TGCAGCGCCCTGGACTCCAAGGGCTACGAGCAGTACTTC.

The rearrangement joins TRBV10-3 to TRBJ1-3; 9 bases map to TRBD1. With 8 bases clipped from V and 2 bases from J, the junction kept 7 bases outside the gene matches. CDR1 is ENHRY, CDR2 SYGVKD, per germline. This CDR3 comprises 15 residues. CDR3 coding DNA: TGTGCCATCTTAACAGGGGGCGAGGCTGGAAACACCATATATTTT. Translating gives CAILTGGEAGNTIYF.

V gene TRBV7-3 combines with J gene TRBJ2-7; D perhaps matches TRBD2 (8 bases). The CDR3 runs to 19 residues. With 7 bases removed from V and 2 bases from J, the gap between germline ends came to 30 bases. Germline values: CDR1 SGHTA, CDR2 FQGTGA. The CDR3 DNA reads TGTGCCAGCACCCTCACGGCGACAGGGTCGTTCGGGGGGGCCTACGAGCAGTACTTC. Amino acid sequence: CASTLTATGSFGGAYEQYF.

The chain is built from TRBV2 and TRBJ1-5; TRBD1 matches at 9 bases. The CDR3 sequence is 15 residues long. The V and J ends lost 5 bases and 3 bases, in that order; junction bases with no gene match: 5. CDR1 SNHLY and CDR2 FYNNEI come from the germline V gene. The CDR3 is CASSTGTGTNQPQHF. CDR3 DNA: TGTGCCAGCAGTACCGGGACAGGGACCAATCAGCCCCAGCATTTT.

The chain carries TRBV28 and TRBJ2-1, with D possibly matching TRBD2 (6 bases). V lost 5 bases and J 12 bases, leaving 8 bases between the germline ends. Germline CDR1 MDHEN, CDR2 SYDVKM. This CDR3 is built from 10 residues. The DNA for the CDR3 is TGTGCCAGCAGTGCCGGGGGGCAGTTCTTC. Its translation is CASSAGGQFF.

V and J are TRBV27 and TRBJ2-5, with 7 nucleotides matching TRBD1. The CDR3 runs to 18 residues. Germline assignment: CDR1 MNHEY and CDR2 SMNVEV (reference sequence). J lost 5 bases, V lost 4 bases, and 19 bases had no gene match. CDR3 region: CASSSRQGERVRRETQYF. CDR3 DNA: TGTGCCAGCAGTTCTCGACAGGGTGAGAGGGTCCGAAGGGAGACCCAGTACTTC.

This clone was picked up one time. The chain recombines TRBV5-1 with TRBJ2-1, with 7 bases that match TRBD2. The CDR3 length is 17 residues. V lost 0 bases to trimming and J lost 1 base; unmatched junction nucleotides: 7. CDR1 SGHRS and CDR2 YFSETQ come from the germline V gene. The DNA for the CDR3 is TGCGCCAGCAGCTTGGACGGGCTAGCGGTATCCTACAATGAGCAGTTCTTC. It translates to CASSLDGLAVSYNEQFF.

The chain has TRBV21-1 and TRBJ2-7; the DNA was not used to check the table's D call, TRBD1. TRBV21-1 has pseudogene status. This CDR3 contains 15 residues. The CDR3 coding sequence is TGTGCCAGCAGCACCCGGGACAGGGGGACCTACGAGCAGTACTTC. Its translation: CASSTRDRGTYEQYF.

The rearrangement links TRBV10-3 to TRBJ2-1; 7 nucleotides line up with TRBD2. CDR1 and CDR2 (germline): ENHRY, SYGVKD. This CDR3 contains 12 residues. Losses at the gene ends were 6 bases for V and 5 bases for J; bases not matched to a gene: 1. The chain's CDR3 is CAIRGLNNEQFF. The CDR3 DNA reads as TGTGCCATCAGGGGACTAAACAATGAGCAGTTCTTC.

V usage is TRBV6-1 and J usage is TRBJ1-2, with 10 bases aligning to TRBD1. V lost 6 bases, J lost 3 bases, and 4 bases stayed unmatched. The CDR3 is made up of 14 amino acids. CDR1 is MNHNS, CDR2 SASEGT, per germline. The CDR3 DNA follows: TGTGCCAGCAGGAGACAGGGGGCCGACTATGGCTACACCTTC. Residues: CASRRQGADYGYTF.

The chain uses TRBV4-1 and TRBJ2-5, with 11 nucleotides matching TRBD2. CDR3 length: 18 amino acids. Germline V CDR1 and CDR2: MGHRA, YSYEKL. Losses at the gene ends were 1 base for V and 1 base for J; bases not matched to a gene: 8. The CDR3 sequence: CASSQGTTSGGFQETQYF. In DNA form, the CDR3 reads TGCGCCAGCAGCCAAGGAACTACTAGCGGGGGTTTCCAAGAGACCCAGTACTTC.

V is TRBV28 and J is TRBJ2-7; no definite D call. Trimming cost V 3 bases and J 4 bases, with 7 bases left between them. The CDR3 is made up of 12 amino acids. Germline V gene sequence: CDR1 MDHEN, CDR2 SYDVKM. In nucleotides, the CDR3 is TGTGCCAGCAGTTTGGCTTGGTACGAGCAGTACTTC. Encoded protein: CASSLAWYEQYF.

This chain links TRBV7-9 with TRBJ1-4; 9 bases are a match to TRBD1. V lost 5 bases and J lost 8; bases outside the gene matches: 18. Germline values: CDR1 SEHNR, CDR2 FQNEAQ (reference sequence). This CDR3 is built from 18 residues. The CDR3 is CASSKTPRGQGRKEKLFF. DNA of the CDR3: TGTGCCAGCAGCAAAACCCCGCGGGGACAGGGAAGGAAGGAAAAACTGTTTTTT.

V gene TRBV5-4 combines with J gene TRBJ1-2; the D gene is possibly TRBD1 (5 bases). Germline loops: CDR1 SGHNT, CDR2 YYREEE (reference sequence). V shed 0 bases and J shed 6 bases, with 9 bases lying between them. This CDR3 has 13 residues. CDR3 nucleotide sequence: TGTGCCAGCAGCTTGGCGGGGGGGGATGGCTACACCTTC. Translation: CASSLAGGDGYTF.

The V gene is TRBV16, the J gene TRBJ1-1; TRBD1 matches at 8 bases. The ends lost 2 bases at V and 5 bases at J; junction bases unmatched: 4. The germline V gene has CDR1 KGHSY and CDR2 FQNENV. CDR3 size: 14 residues. CDR3 DNA: TGTGCCAGCAGCCAAACGACAGGGGTTACTGAAGCTTTCTTT. Encoded protein: CASSQTTGVTEAFF.

V gene TRBV7-3 combines with J gene TRBJ2-3, with TRBD1 as a possible D gene (5 bases). The J call is doubtful: the DNA matches TRBJ1-5 better. The CDR3 totals 13 residues. Germline CDR1 and CDR2: SGHTA and FQGTGA. The CDR3, as DNA: TGTGCCAGCAGCTTAACCGAGGGGTGGGGGCAGCATTTT. Translated, it gives CASSLTEGWGQHF.

This clone has only one observation. The chain recombines TRBV12-5 with TRBJ1-4; 9 bases align to TRBD1. This CDR3 has 14 amino acids. V dropped 6 bases and J dropped 6; count of bases not matched to a gene: 5. CDR1 is LGHNT and CDR2 is FRNRAP in the germline V gene. CDR3 DNA sequence: TGTGCTAGTGGCAAGACAGGGGGTGATGAAAAACTGTTTTTT. This sequence encodes CASGKTGGDEKLFF.

The V and J genes are TRBV2 and TRBJ2-7, with 7 nucleotides matching TRBD2. The CDR3 has 12 residues. V was clipped by 6 bases and J by 4 bases; unmatched bases: 3. Germline assignment: CDR1 SNHLY and CDR2 FYNNEI. CDR3 sequence (DNA): TGTGCCAGCAGGAGCGGGGAGTACGAGCAGTACTTC. Translation: CASRSGEYEQYF.

This clone was detected once. This chain joins TRBV27 and TRBJ1-2, with D possibly being TRBD1 (6 bases). The germline V gene has CDR1 MNHEY and CDR2 SMNVEV (reference sequence). This CDR3 is built from 14 residues. V gave up 3 bases and J gave up 4 bases, with 12 bases separating them. The CDR3 spells CASSFRGEAYGYTF. CDR3 sequence (DNA): TGTGCCAGCAGTTTCAGGGGTGAGGCCTATGGCTACACCTTC.

The chain has TRBV7-9 and TRBJ1-5, with TRBD1 identical over 9 bases. The CDR3 contains 14 residues. Germline V gene sequence: CDR1 SEHNR, CDR2 FQNEAQ (reference sequence). J was trimmed by 4 bases and V by 5 bases; bases with no gene match: 3. The CDR3 here is CASSLGTGNQPQHF. The CDR3, as DNA: TGTGCCAGCAGCCTAGGGACAGGGAATCAGCCCCAGCATTTT.

A single count supports this clone. This chain uses TRBV2 with TRBJ2-1; a weak D match, TRBD2 (7 bases). CDR3 length equals 17 residues. The germline V gene encodes CDR1 SNHLY and CDR2 FYNNEI. V was shortened by 0 bases and J by 8 bases, with 20 bases between the two germline ends. CDR3 protein: CASSEASLGGGPYEQFF. The CDR3 nucleotides read TGTGCCAGCAGTGAAGCCTCCCTTGGGGGGGGGCCCTATGAGCAGTTCTTC.

This clone was recorded once. The V call is TRBV6-6, the J call TRBJ1-2; 7 nucleotides line up with TRBD1. The CDR3 covers 15 residues. The V and J ends lost 0 bases and 5 bases, in that order; junction bases with no gene match: 6. Germline CDR1 MNHNY, CDR2 SVGAGI (reference sequence). For the CDR3, the DNA is TGTGCCAGCAGTTACTCCCCGGACAGGTTATATGGCTACACCTTC. Its protein product is CASSYSPDRLYGYTF.

This clone turned up a few times. The chain has TRBV11-2 and TRBJ2-7; D gene uncertain. The CDR3 consists of 12 residues. Deletions cut 3 bases from V and 0 bases from J, with 3 bases between. The germline gives CDR1 SGHAT, CDR2 FQNNGV. In DNA form, the CDR3 reads TGTGCCAGCAGCTTCAGCTCCTACGAGCAGTACTTC. It specifies CASSFSSYEQYF.